The 28 T cell receptor beta chains below were found in one sample sequenced in a study of blood T cell repertoires in COVID-19. Clones were read by immunoSEQ multiplex PCR, and TCRdb kept only the in-frame ones, dropping some. The table lists approximately 150,000 clones, around 87% of them singletons, with about 37% in the top ten. Sequencing was done on a sample of peripheral blood. These receptors all stem from a man aged 45-65 years who had recovered from COVID-19.

The chain links TRBV10-1 to TRBJ2-2, with a possible D match to TRBD1 (5 bases). The length of the CDR3 is 15 residues. Germline values: CDR1 WNHNN, CDR2 SYGVQD (reference sequence). Trimming took off 6 bases at V and 3 bases at J, with 14 bases between the two ends. The CDR3 bases are TGCGCCAGCAGCAGGGCATTAGGGGACACCGGGGAGCTGTTTTTT. It encodes CASSRALGDTGELFF.

V and J are TRBV7-9 and TRBJ2-3; TRBD1 might be the D (5 bases). V lost 1 base, J lost 6 bases, and 5 bases lay in between. This CDR3 contains 12 residues. The germline V gene encodes CDR1 SEHNR and CDR2 FQNEAQ (reference sequence). The CDR3 sequence: CASSLEGDTQYF. CDR3 nucleotide sequence: TGTGCCAGCAGCTTAGAGGGGGATACGCAGTATTTT.

The chain carries TRBV5-1 and TRBJ1-1; no firm D call. Trimming removed 0 bases from V and 0 bases from J, with 9 bases in between. The CDR3 is 15 amino acids. Germline V gives CDR1 SGHRS, CDR2 YFSETQ. The CDR3 protein is CASSLAGSMNTEAFF. CDR3 sequence (DNA): TGCGCCAGCAGCTTGGCTGGCAGTATGAACACTGAAGCTTTCTTT. The variable domain in full, with the rest retrieved from reference TRBV5-1 and TRBJ1-1, is KAGVTQTPRYLIKTRGQQVTLSCSPISGHRSVSWYQQTPGQGLQFLFEYFSETQRNKGNFPGRFSGRQFSNSRSEMNVSTLELGDSALYLCASSLAGSMNTEAFFGQGTRLTVV.

This chain uses TRBV7-6 with TRBJ2-2; D is perhaps TRBD1 (5 bases). The CDR3 has 16 residues. V lost 1 base, J lost 6 bases, and 15 bases lay in between. Looked up from germline, CDR1 is SGHVS and CDR2 is FNYEAQ. CDR3 loop: CASSLVPAEGAGELFF. CDR3 sequence (DNA): TGTGCCAGCAGCTTAGTACCGGCCGAAGGGGCCGGGGAGCTGTTTTTT.

This chain connects TRBV5-6 to TRBJ1-1, with D perhaps TRBD1 (6 bases). Germline lookup yields CDR1 SGHDT and CDR2 YYEEEE. The CDR3 has 14 amino acids. V was trimmed by 4 bases and J by 1 base, leaving 11 bases between them. Here the CDR3 reads CASSEGQKNTEAFF. The CDR3 bases are TGTGCCAGCAGCGAAGGACAGAAGAACACTGAAGCTTTCTTT.

The chain employs TRBV4-3 and TRBJ2-7; TRBD1 agrees at 7 bases. This CDR3 has 16 amino acids. Germline V CDR1 and CDR2: LGHNA, YSLEER. Unmatched junction bases numbered 7, after V lost 2 bases and J lost 0 bases. CDR3 amino acids: CASSQFGQESSYEQYF. CDR3 DNA sequence: TGCGCCAGCAGCCAATTCGGACAGGAGAGCTCCTACGAGCAGTACTTC.

V and J are TRBV19 and TRBJ1-3; no firm D call. CDR1 is LNHDA and CDR2 is SQIVND in the germline V gene (reference sequence). The CDR3 spans 14 residues. Trimming removed 9 bases at V and 0 bases at J, with 12 bases between. CDR3 region: CASLQLSSGNTIYF. Written as DNA, the CDR3 is TGTGCCAGCTTACAGCTGAGCTCTGGAAACACCATATATTTT.

The V call is TRBV7-2, the J call TRBJ2-3; D perhaps matches TRBD2 (7 bases). V lost 1 base to trimming and J lost 4 bases, with 15 bases between them. The CDR3 spans 16 residues. The germline gives CDR1 SGHTA, CDR2 FQGNSA. The CDR3 here is CASSLGFGGPADTQYF. DNA of the CDR3: TGTGCCAGCAGCTTAGGTTTCGGGGGGCCAGCAGATACGCAGTATTTT.

The chain has TRBV19 and TRBJ1-2; no definite D call. The CDR3 is 14 amino acids. The V gene's germline CDR1 is LNHDA and CDR2 SQIVND (reference sequence). V lost 5 bases, J lost 0 bases, and 10 bases lay in between. The CDR3 DNA follows: TGTGCCAGTAGTGGGCGACCCTCTAACTATGGCTACACCTTC. Its translation: CASSGRPSNYGYTF.

This clone was detected only a few times. The chain recombines TRBV20-1 with TRBJ2-7, with TRBD2 as a possible D gene (5 bases). CDR3 length equals 14 residues. Germline-derived CDR1 and CDR2 are DFQATT and SNEGSKA (reference sequence). Deletions cut 3 bases from V and 3 bases from J, with 15 bases between. The CDR3 DNA reads as TGCAGTGCTAGTAGGGAGTATCAAGACTACGAGCAGTACTTC. Its translation: CSASREYQDYEQYF.

This chain links TRBV4-1 with TRBJ2-5; TRBD1 matches at 8 bases. CDR1 is MGHRA, CDR2 YSYEKL, per germline. V lost 4 bases to trimming and J lost 4 bases; unmatched junction nucleotides: 5. The CDR3 consists of 14 residues. CDR3 sequence reads: CASSLLRGRETQYF. The DNA for the CDR3 is TGCGCCAGCAGCCTCCTCAGGGGGCGAGAGACCCAGTACTTC.

The V gene is TRBV6-5, the J gene TRBJ1-5; tentatively, D is TRBD1 (6 bases). Germline lookup yields CDR1 MNHEY and CDR2 SVGAGI. This CDR3 is built from 15 residues. The V end lost 6 bases, the J end lost 1 base, and 13 bases lay between the germline ends. The CDR3 reads CASSQRGASNQPQHF. As DNA, the CDR3 is TGTGCCAGCAGCCAACGGGGGGCGAGCAATCAGCCCCAGCATTTT.

The chain combines TRBV9 with TRBJ2-2, with 9 bases that match TRBD2. Trimming took 6 bases from V and 1 from J; bases not matched to a gene: 10. Germline CDR1 is SGDLS and CDR2 is YYNGEE. This CDR3 contains 17 residues. CDR3 in amino acids: CASKRDSGGQNTGELFF. The CDR3 DNA follows: TGTGCCAGCAAACGGGATAGCGGGGGCCAGAACACCGGGGAGCTGTTTTTT.

The rearrangement links TRBV19 to TRBJ2-6, with D uncertain. The CDR3 runs 18 residues. V gave up 7 bases and J gave up 0 bases, with 19 bases separating them. CDR1 is LNHDA, CDR2 SQIVND, per germline (reference sequence). This chain's CDR3 is CASNPRARLNSGANVLTF. The DNA of the CDR3 is TGTGCCAGTAATCCTCGAGCGAGGCTAAACTCTGGGGCCAACGTCCTGACTTTC.

The chain links TRBV2 to TRBJ1-1; 9 bases are a match to TRBD1. Germline CDR1 reads SNHLY; CDR2 reads FYNNEI. There are 15 residues in the CDR3. The J segment lost 4 bases and the V segment lost 4 bases, leaving 7 bases of the junction unmatched. CDR3 residues: CASSAEGQGITEAFF. DNA of the CDR3: TGTGCCAGCAGTGCAGAGGGACAGGGTATCACTGAAGCTTTCTTT.

The V call is TRBV4-3, the J call TRBJ2-7; D is possibly TRBD1 (6 bases). CDR1 LGHNA and CDR2 YSLEER come from the germline V gene. The CDR3 consists of 19 residues. V dropped 0 bases and J dropped 2 bases, with 23 bases sitting between them. The CDR3 loop reads CASSQEGASGRGLTYEQYF. The CDR3, as DNA: TGCGCCAGCAGCCAAGAGGGGGCCTCTGGCAGGGGTCTCACCTACGAGCAGTACTTC.

The chain joins TRBV5-4 to TRBJ1-2; 9 bases are a match to TRBD1. With 5 bases clipped from V and 2 bases from J, the junction kept 10 bases outside the gene matches. Germline CDR1 is SGHNT and CDR2 is YYREEE (reference sequence). The CDR3 is made up of 16 amino acids. The chain's CDR3 is CASSSGPGTGNYGYTF. The CDR3 DNA sequence: TGTGCCAGCAGTTCTGGACCCGGGACAGGGAACTATGGCTACACCTTC.

The rearrangement links TRBV6-1 to TRBJ1-1; TRBD1 might be the D (6 bases). The CDR3 is 14 residues long. Germline V gene sequence: CDR1 MNHNS, CDR2 SASEGT. Deletions cut 0 bases from V and 5 bases from J, with 10 bases between. This CDR3 reads CASSEAGGRTEAFF. For the CDR3, the DNA is TGTGCCAGCAGTGAAGCGGGGGGGCGGACTGAAGCTTTCTTT.

This chain joins TRBV7-2 and TRBJ1-1, with 12 bases aligning to TRBD1. CDR1 and CDR2 from the germline V gene are SGHTA and FQGNSA. The CDR3 length is 17 residues. V trimming: 5 bases; J trimming: 4 bases; junction bases outside the gene matches: 11. In DNA, the CDR3 is TGTGCCAGCAGCCAAGCGGTCTCGGGACAGGGGGCCACTGAAGCTTTCTTT. Residues: CASSQAVSGQGATEAFF.

The chain couples TRBV4-1 to TRBJ2-1; 12 nucleotides agree with TRBD2. The CDR3 runs to 16 residues. V was clipped by 2 bases and J by 8 bases; unmatched bases: 7. Germline V gene sequence: CDR1 MGHRA, CDR2 YSYEKL. CDR3 in amino acids: CASSQIQASGGDEQFF. The CDR3, as DNA: TGCGCCAGCAGCCAAATCCAGGCTAGCGGGGGGGATGAGCAGTTCTTC.

The chain carries TRBV3-1 (or the pseudogene TRBV3-2) and TRBJ1-3, with D tentatively TRBD1 (5 bases). The CDR3 contains 17 residues. CDR1 is LGHDT, CDR2 YNNKEL, per germline (reference sequence). The V and J ends lost 0 bases and 1 base respectively, with 13 bases between them. CDR3: CASSQDYRGESGNTIYF. The CDR3 bases are TGTGCCAGCAGCCAAGATTACCGGGGGGAATCTGGAAACACCATATATTTT.

The chain employs TRBV19 and TRBJ2-4, with a possible D match to TRBD1 (6 bases). Between the trimmed V and J ends, which lost 5 bases and 1 base, there was a span of 12 bases. This CDR3 is 15 amino acids long. Germline CDR1 is LNHDA and CDR2 is SQIVND (reference sequence). The CDR3 DNA reads as TGTGCCAGTAGTTTCGCGGACAGCGCCAAAAACATTCAGTACTTC. Translating it yields CASSFADSAKNIQYF.

This chain joins TRBV11-3 and TRBJ1-1, with TRBD1 as a possible D gene (6 bases). The CDR3 length is 17 residues. Germline CDR1 is SGHNT and CDR2 is YENEEA. V gave up 0 bases and J gave up 1 base, with 15 bases separating them. In DNA form, the CDR3 reads TGTGCCAGCAGCTTAGATCCCTACGCCAGGGGGAACACTGAAGCTTTCTTT. It yields the protein CASSLDPYARGNTEAFF.

The DNA for the CDR3 is TGTGCCAGTAGTGCAGGGAACGAGCAGTACTTC. Translation: CASSAGNEQYF. The chain recombines TRBV19 with TRBJ2-7, with TRBD1 as a possible D gene (5 bases). Per the germline V gene, CDR1 is LNHDA and CDR2 is SQIVND (reference sequence). Between the trimmed V and J ends, which lost 5 bases and 5 bases, there was a span of 7 bases. This CDR3 contains 11 residues.

The chain is built from TRBV21-1 and TRBJ1-2; the D call of TRBD1 is as the table states it, not checked on the DNA. TRBV21-1 is a pseudogene. The CDR3 runs 14 residues. Here the CDR3 reads CASSRDRDNYGYTF. The CDR3 nucleotides read TGTGCCAGCAGCCGGGACAGGGATAACTATGGCTACACCTTC.

The rearrangement uses TRBV6-5 and TRBJ2-7, with D perhaps TRBD1 (5 bases). Trimming removed 7 bases from V and 10 bases from J, with 17 bases in between. This CDR3 has 12 amino acids. Germline V gene data show CDR1 as MNHEY and CDR2 as SVGAGI. This CDR3 is CASINSPRVQYF. The CDR3 DNA reads TGTGCCAGCATCAATAGCCCCAGGGTACAGTACTTC.

This chain joins TRBV4-3 and TRBJ1-3; 8 nucleotides line up with TRBD1. J gave up 5 bases and V 0 bases, and 15 bases lay outside the gene matches. CDR1 is LGHNA, CDR2 YSLEER, per germline. This CDR3 has 19 amino acids. CDR3 nucleotide sequence: TGCGCCAGCAGCCAAGAACAGAACATCGGACAGGGTCGTAGAAACACCATATATTTT. Translation: CASSQEQNIGQGRRNTIYF.

The chain is built from TRBV6-4 and TRBJ1-2; the D gene is possibly TRBD1 (6 bases). Trimming pared 6 bases from V and 6 bases from J, leaving 11 bases between. CDR1 and CDR2 from the germline V gene are MRHNA and SNTAGT. This CDR3 has 12 amino acids. The DNA of the CDR3 is TGTGCCAGCAGCCGAGGGGGGGATGGCTACACCTTC. Its protein product is CASSRGGDGYTF.